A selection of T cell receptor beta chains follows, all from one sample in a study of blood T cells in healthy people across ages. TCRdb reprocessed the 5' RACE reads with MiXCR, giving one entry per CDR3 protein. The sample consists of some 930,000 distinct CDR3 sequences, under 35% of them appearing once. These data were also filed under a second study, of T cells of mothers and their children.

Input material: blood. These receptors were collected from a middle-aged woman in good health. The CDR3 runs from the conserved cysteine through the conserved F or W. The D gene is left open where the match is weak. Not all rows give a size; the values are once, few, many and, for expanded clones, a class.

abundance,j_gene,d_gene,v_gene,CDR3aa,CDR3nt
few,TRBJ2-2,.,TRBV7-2,CASSYQFQAGELFF,TGTGCCAGCAGCTACCAATTCCAGGCCGGGGAGCTGTTTTTT
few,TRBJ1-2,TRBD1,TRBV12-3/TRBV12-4,CASSFLLPGPTGVSFGYTF,TGTGCCAGCAGCTTTCTCCTGCCCGGGCCTACAGGGGTCTCGTTTGGCTACACCTTC
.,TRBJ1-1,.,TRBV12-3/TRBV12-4,CASRSTAGGTGAFF,TGTGCCAGCAGATCCACCGCGGGGGGAACTGGAGCTTTCTTT
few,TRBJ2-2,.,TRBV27,CASSLQGRVNTGELFF,TGTGCCAGCAGTTTACAAGGCAGGGTGAACACCGGGGAGCTGTTTTTT
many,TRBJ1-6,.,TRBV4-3,CASSQDLQGGAPLHF,TGCGCCAGCAGCCAAGACCTCCAGGGAGGTGCACCCCTCCACTTT
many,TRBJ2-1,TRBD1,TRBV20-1,CSAREGGPVNEQFF,TGCAGTGCTAGAGAAGGGGGCCCCGTCAATGAGCAGTTCTTC
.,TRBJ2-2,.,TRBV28,CAIDGLSTGELFF,TGTGCCATCGATGGACTATCCACCGGGGAGCTGTTTTTT
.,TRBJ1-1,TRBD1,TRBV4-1,CASSLRPGQRNTEAFF,TGCGCCAGCAGCCTGCGGCCGGGACAGAGGAACACTGAAGCTTTCTTT
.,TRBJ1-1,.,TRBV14,CAGSPSRLNTEAFF,TGTGCCGGCAGCCCCTCGAGGCTGAACACTGAAGCTTTCTTT
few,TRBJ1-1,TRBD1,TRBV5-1,CASSWEDRGTEAFF,TGCGCCAGCAGCTGGGAGGACAGGGGTACTGAAGCTTTCTTT
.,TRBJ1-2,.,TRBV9,CASSVEAGTTYGYTF,TGTGCCAGCAGCGTAGAAGCAGGAACGACCTATGGCTACACCTTC
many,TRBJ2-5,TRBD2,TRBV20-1,CSARGEGFRYQETQYF,TGCAGTGCTAGAGGGGAGGGGTTTAGGTACCAAGAGACCCAGTACTTC
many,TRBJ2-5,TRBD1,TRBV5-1,CASSLAPDRREETQYF,TGCGCCAGCAGCTTGGCCCCGGACAGGCGGGAAGAGACCCAGTACTTC
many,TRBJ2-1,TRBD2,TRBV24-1,CATSDLRTSMNEQFF,TGTGCCACCAGTGATTTGAGGACTAGTATGAATGAGCAGTTCTTC
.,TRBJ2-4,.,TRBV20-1,CSARVGAQTKNIQYF,TGCAGTGCTAGAGTCGGGGCGCAAACCAAAAACATTCAGTACTTC
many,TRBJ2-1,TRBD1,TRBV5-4,CASSLRGLDEQFF,TGTGCCAGCAGCTTGAGGGGGCTCGATGAGCAGTTCTTC
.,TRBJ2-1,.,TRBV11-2,CTSSFSGEQFF,TGTACCAGCAGCTTCTCAGGCGAGCAGTTCTTC
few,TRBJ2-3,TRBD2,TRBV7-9,CASSLSATSGGPDTQYF,TGTGCCAGCAGCTTATCCGCCACTAGCGGGGGCCCAGATACGCAGTATTTT
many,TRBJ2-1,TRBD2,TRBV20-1,CSARDRGSGGGSYNEQFF,TGCAGTGCTAGAGATAGGGGTAGCGGGGGGGGGTCGTACAATGAGCAGTTCTTC
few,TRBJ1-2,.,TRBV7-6,CASSTSGGDGYTF,TGTGCCAGCAGCACCTCTGGAGGGGATGGCTACACCTTC
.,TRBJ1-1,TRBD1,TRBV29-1,CSGTGVSNTEAFF,TGCAGCGGAACAGGGGTCTCAAACACTGAAGCTTTCTTT
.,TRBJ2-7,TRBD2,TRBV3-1,CASSARGLAGGEQYF,TGTGCCAGCAGCGCCCGAGGACTAGCGGGGGGGGAGCAGTACTTC
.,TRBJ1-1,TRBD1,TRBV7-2,CASSPTRTGINAEAFF,TGTGCCAGCAGCCCCACCAGGACAGGGATCAACGCTGAAGCTTTCTTT
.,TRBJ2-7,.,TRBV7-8,CASSPNPIHDSYEQYF,TGTGCCAGCAGCCCCAACCCCATTCATGACTCCTACGAGCAGTACTTC
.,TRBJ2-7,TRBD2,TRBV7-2,CASSLRGGFVEQYF,TGTGCCAGCAGCTTGCGGGGGGGCTTCGTTGAGCAGTACTTC
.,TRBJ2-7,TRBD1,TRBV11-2,CASRPTGIHELYF,TGTGCCAGCAGACCGACAGGGATCCACGAGCTGTACTTC
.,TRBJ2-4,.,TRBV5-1,CASSHPTQDLAKNIQYF,TGCGCCAGCAGCCACCCTACCCAGGATTTAGCCAAAAACATTCAGTACTTC
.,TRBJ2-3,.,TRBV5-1,CASTSRSTDTQYF,TGCGCCAGCACCTCGCGGAGCACAGATACGCAGTATTTT
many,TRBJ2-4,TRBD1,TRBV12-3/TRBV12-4,CASSLGGRGSKNIQYF,TGTGCCAGCAGTTTAGGGGGCAGGGGGTCCAAAAACATTCAGTACTTC
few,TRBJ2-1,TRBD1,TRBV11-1,CAGSLFDAGTGLGEQFF,TGTGCCGGCAGCTTATTCGATGCCGGGACAGGCCTTGGTGAGCAGTTCTTC
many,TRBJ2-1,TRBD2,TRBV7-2,CASSVSGGVNEQFF,TGTGCCAGCAGCGTTAGCGGGGGGGTTAATGAGCAGTTCTTC
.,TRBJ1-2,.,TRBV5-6,CASSLVGDIANYGYTF,TGTGCCAGCAGCTTGGTCGGGGACATAGCTAACTATGGCTACACCTTC
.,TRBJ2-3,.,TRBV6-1,CASRRGGLGDTQYF,TGTGCCAGCAGGAGGGGGGGCTTGGGGGATACGCAGTATTTT
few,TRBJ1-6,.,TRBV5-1,CASSGGLLGSPLHF,TGCGCCAGCAGCGGTGGTCTTCTCGGTTCACCCCTCCACTTT
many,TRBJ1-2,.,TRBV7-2,CASSLRWEYNNYGYTF,TGTGCCAGCAGCTTACGATGGGAATACAACAACTATGGCTACACCTTC
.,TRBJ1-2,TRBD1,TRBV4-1,CASSQSLQGAKNYGYTF,TGCGCCAGCAGCCAATCACTACAGGGGGCAAAAAACTATGGCTACACCTTC
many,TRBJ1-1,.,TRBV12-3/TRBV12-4,CASSSRRGMNAEAFF,TGTGCCAGCAGTTCCCGACGGGGGATGAACGCTGAAGCTTTCTTT
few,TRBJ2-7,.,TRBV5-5,CASSFIRVAYEQYF,TGTGCCAGCAGCTTCATCCGGGTCGCCTACGAGCAGTACTTC
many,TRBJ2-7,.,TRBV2,CASRLEGEQYF,TGTGCCAGCAGGTTAGAAGGGGAGCAGTACTTC
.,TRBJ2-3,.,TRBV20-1,CSAPWITTDTQYF,TGCAGTGCTCCCTGGATCACCACAGATACGCAGTATTTT
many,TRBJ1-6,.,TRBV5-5,CASSSGGGEVALHF,TGTGCCAGCAGCTCGGGGGGCGGGGAAGTGGCCCTCCACTTT
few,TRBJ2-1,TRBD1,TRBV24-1,CATSDRDRAEQFF,TGTGCCACCAGTGACCGGGACAGGGCTGAGCAGTTCTTC
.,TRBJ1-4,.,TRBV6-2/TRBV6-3,CASTSPPGRLNEKLFF,TGTGCCAGCACTTCCCCCCCGGGACGGCTTAATGAAAAACTGTTTTTT
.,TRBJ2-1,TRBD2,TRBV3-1,CASSPQRGDYEQFF,TGTGCCAGCAGCCCCCAGCGGGGGGACTATGAGCAGTTCTTC
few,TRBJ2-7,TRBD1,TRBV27,CVSSLTGTAEQYF,TGTGTCAGCAGTCTCACCGGGACAGCCGAGCAGTACTTC
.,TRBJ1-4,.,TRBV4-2,CANSQLDQNEKLFF,TGTGCCAACAGCCAATTGGATCAGAATGAAAAACTGTTTTTT
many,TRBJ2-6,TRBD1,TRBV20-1,CSARRPGGWSSGANVLTF,TGCAGTGCTAGACGGCCAGGGGGCTGGAGCTCTGGGGCCAACGTCCTGACTTTC
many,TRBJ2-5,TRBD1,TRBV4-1,CASSREPTGARAETQYF,TGCGCCAGCAGCCGAGAGCCGACAGGGGCGCGGGCAGAGACCCAGTACTTC
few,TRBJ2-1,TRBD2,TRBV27,CASSLGSGGNYNEQFF,TGTGCCAGCAGTTTGGGAAGCGGGGGAAATTACAATGAGCAGTTCTTC
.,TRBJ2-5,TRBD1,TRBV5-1,CASSWIRDSYTIGQETQYF,TGCGCCAGCAGTTGGATCCGGGACAGCTATACCATAGGCCAAGAGACCCAGTACTTC